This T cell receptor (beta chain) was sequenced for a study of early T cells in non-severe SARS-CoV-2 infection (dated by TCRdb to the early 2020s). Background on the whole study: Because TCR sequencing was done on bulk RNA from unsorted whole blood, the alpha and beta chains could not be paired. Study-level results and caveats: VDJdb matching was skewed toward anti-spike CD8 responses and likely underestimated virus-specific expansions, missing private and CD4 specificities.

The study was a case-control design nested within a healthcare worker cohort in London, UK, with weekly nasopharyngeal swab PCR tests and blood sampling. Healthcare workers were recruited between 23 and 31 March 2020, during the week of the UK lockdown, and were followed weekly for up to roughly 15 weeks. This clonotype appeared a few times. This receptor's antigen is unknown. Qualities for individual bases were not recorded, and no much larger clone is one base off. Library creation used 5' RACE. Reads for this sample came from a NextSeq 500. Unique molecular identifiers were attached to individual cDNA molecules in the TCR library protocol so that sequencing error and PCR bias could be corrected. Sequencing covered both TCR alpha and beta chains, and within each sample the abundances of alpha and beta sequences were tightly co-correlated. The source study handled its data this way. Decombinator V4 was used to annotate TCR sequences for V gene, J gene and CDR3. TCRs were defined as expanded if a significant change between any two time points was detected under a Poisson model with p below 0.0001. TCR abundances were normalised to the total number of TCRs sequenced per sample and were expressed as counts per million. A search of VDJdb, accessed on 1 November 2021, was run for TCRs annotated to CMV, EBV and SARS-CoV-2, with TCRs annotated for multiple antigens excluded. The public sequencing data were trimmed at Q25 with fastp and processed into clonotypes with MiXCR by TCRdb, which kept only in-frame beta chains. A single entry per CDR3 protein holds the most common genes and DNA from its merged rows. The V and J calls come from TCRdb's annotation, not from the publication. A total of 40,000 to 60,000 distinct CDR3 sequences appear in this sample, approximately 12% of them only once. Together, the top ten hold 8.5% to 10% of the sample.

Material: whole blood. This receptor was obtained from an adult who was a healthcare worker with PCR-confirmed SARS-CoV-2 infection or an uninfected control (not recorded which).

The nucleotides read TGTGCCAGCAGCCGCTCCCGGACCTGGGCCTACGAGCAGTACTTC. It translates to CASSRSRTWAYEQYF. The chain employs TRBV3-1 and TRBJ2-7; no D gene call is confident. CDR1 is given as LGHDT and CDR2 as YNNKEL, both from the germline V gene (reference sequence). V is shortened by 4 bases, J by 2 bases, and the region joining them spans 15 bases. From its cysteine to its phenylalanine, the CDR3 spans 15 amino acids. Only the CDR3 region is kept as DNA, spanning 45 bases read in frame from base 1.